Here is one TCR beta chain with its context. This clone was counted a single time. No cognate antigen has been identified for it. No qualities accompany the bases; no much larger clone lies one base away. The data derive from a study of blood T cell repertoires in COVID-19 (dated by TCRdb to about 2020). For the wider study: The collaborator samples originated in the United States, Italy and Spain and spanned the acute and convalescent phases of COVID-19. The material from the prospective study consisted of cDNA or gDNA derived from T cells, B-cell-depleted T cells, or PBMCs. The dataset comprised deeply sampled blood TCRbeta repertoires from subjects exposed to, actively infected with, or recovered from COVID-19. A freely available public database, intended as a resource for researchers studying the immune response to SARS-CoV-2, is where the repertoires were released. The samples were drawn from the first 160 participants of the ongoing ImmuneRACE study and from some 1,300 subjects provided by 6 global collaborators. Sample metadata almost always included a de-identified subject ID, COVID-19 status, age in years and sex. Where available, HLA class I and class II types were obtained from metadata supplied by the sample provider rather than from assay-based typing.

Whole blood was collected in K2EDTA tubes by collaborating institutions according to the institutions' own protocols. Collaborator samples were shipped for TCRbeta analysis as frozen whole blood, isolated PBMCs, or DNA extracted from either sample type. TCRbeta CDR3 regions were amplified from genomic DNA by means of the immunoSEQ Assay, a bias-controlled multiplex PCR. The study's own analysis went as follows. The number of nucleated cells in each sample was estimated by amplification of reference gene primers within the assay. To quantify the absolute abundance of each unique TCRbeta CDR3 rearrangement, sequence reads were collapsed and filtered. For each sample, productive Simpson clonality was calculated by taking the square root of Simpson's diversity index across productive rearrangements. Drawn from immuneACCESS, this table holds only the in-frame rearrangements with V and J called that TCRdb kept. Clones are partly lost; checked studies trace under half to an unresolved V gene and leave the rest unexplained. D and trimming were read from the DNA, whereas the V and J calls and clone size are those reported in that table. For this sample the table gives under 150,000 clones, of which roughly 78% were detected only once. The top ten clonotypes cover roughly 3.4% of the sample.

Overall results and qualifications from the work: How much clinical and demographic metadata was included differed by source and by participant, and the metadata was provided uncurated.

This clonotype was sampled from a man aged 55 to 70 with acute or convalescent COVID-19. Input material: peripheral blood.

CDR3 reads: CASSLVQSSYNEQFF. The base sequence is TGCGCCAGCAGCTTGGTACAGAGCTCCTACAATGAGCAGTTCTTC. Rearrangement joined TRBV5-1 to TRBJ2-1; no D gene call is confident. Deletion took 0 bases off V and 0 bases off J, with a span of 7 bases between the germline ends. According to the germline V gene, CDR1 reads SGHRS and CDR2 reads YFSETQ. The CDR3 sequence holds 15 residues, the cysteine and phenylalanine included. Only the CDR3 portion is preserved as DNA: 45 bases, with reading frame beginning at the first base. The CDR3 plus the reference TRBV5-1 and TRBJ2-1 genes for the other parts give the full variable domain: KAGVTQTPRYLIKTRGQQVTLSCSPISGHRSVSWYQQTPGQGLQFLFEYFSETQRNKGNFPGRFSGRQFSNSRSEMNVSTLELGDSALYLCASSLVQSSYNEQFFGPGTRLTVL.